This T cell receptor (beta chain) emerged from a study of T cells in Graves' hyperthyroidism and ophthalmopathy. Uncontrolled infection, other autoimmune disease, pregnancy or lactation excluded patients. The length of the CDR3 is 15 residues. V shed 6 bases and J 3 bases; nucleotides not matched to a gene: 7. Template material for amplifying TCR beta CDR3 regions consisted of RNA transcripts. Researchers ran a first-round RT-PCR on the TCR CDR3 using the HTBI primer set. Each CDR3 protein is one row after TCRdb ran MiXCR on the multiplex PCR reads. The sample includes some 380,000 distinct CDR3 sequences, 13% seen only once; the top ten take roughly 20%.

This TCR was recovered from a young man with Graves' hyperthyroidism that later progressed to Graves' ophthalmopathy. The specimen sequenced was blood. J is TRBJ2-4 and V is TRBV12-3 or TRBV12-4; 8 bases are shared with TRBD1. The DNA of the CDR3 is TGTGCCAGCAGACCAGGGGGCCGGGGCAAAAACATTCAGTACTTC. Translated: CASRPGGRGKNIQYF.